Presented here are 12 T cell receptor beta chains from one specimen sequenced in a study of T-cell reconstitution after alpha-beta-depleted transplantation in children. As it was prepared, the TCRbeta library received unique molecular identifiers. TCRdb reanalysed the PCR reads using MiXCR and keeps one entry per CDR3 protein. The repertoire holds some 640,000 distinct CDR3 sequences, with roughly 17% as singletons. This material consisted of PBMCs from the stem cell graft donor, taken from the stem cell graft. All receptors derive from a human donor who donated a stem cell graft to a child with acute myeloid leukemia.

This clonotype was detected a few times. This rearrangement joins TRBV20-1 to TRBJ1-5; D ambiguous. Germline CDR1 and CDR2: DFQATT and SNEGSKA (reference sequence). Trimming took 5 bases from V and 5 from J, leaving 10 bases between them. The length of the CDR3 is 12 residues. The CDR3 reads CSAGLMYQPQHF. The CDR3 nucleotides read TGCAGTGCTGGTCTTATGTATCAGCCCCAGCATTTT.

Comment on this clonotype: A read error may be the cause here, since a much bigger clone is one base away. The chain combines TRBV5-1 with TRBJ1-1; tentatively, D is TRBD1 (6 bases). V lost 2 bases and J 6 bases, leaving 11 bases between the germline ends. CDR1 SGHRS and CDR2 YFSETQ come from the germline V gene. This CDR3 is 13 amino acids long. The CDR3 protein is CASSLQGRPEAFF. The DNA of the CDR3 is TGCGCCAGCAGCTTACAGGGTAGGCCTGAAGCTTTCTTT.

This clonotype was detected only a few times. V gene TRBV7-2 combines with J gene TRBJ2-5, with 12 bases lining up with TRBD2. V lost 5 bases, J lost 5 bases, and 12 bases stayed unmatched. The CDR3 loop spans 17 amino acids. Germline V lookup: CDR1 SGHTA, CDR2 FQGNSA. The CDR3 spells CASSPKRASGGDETQYF. CDR3 nucleotides: TGTGCCAGCAGCCCGAAACGGGCTAGCGGGGGGGATGAGACCCAGTACTTC.

This clonotype occurred many times. CDR3 region: CSARDRDSGFNTEAFF. The CDR3 coding sequence is TGCAGTGCTAGAGACCGGGACAGTGGTTTCAACACTGAAGCTTTCTTT. The genes are TRBV20-1 and TRBJ1-1, with 7 positions matching TRBD1. Germline V CDR1 and CDR2: DFQATT, SNEGSKA (reference sequence). The CDR3 length is 16 residues. J gave up 2 bases and V 0 bases, and 9 bases lay outside the gene matches.

There are a few counts of this clonotype. This chain connects TRBV5-1 to TRBJ1-1, with no clear D. The CDR3 loop spans 14 amino acids. Trimming left V 5 bases short and J 3 bases short, with 14 bases between. Per germline, CDR1 SGHRS and CDR2 YFSETQ. CDR3 sequence: CASRLGSSDTEAFF. CDR3 sequence (DNA): TGCGCCAGCAGGCTGGGGTCTTCGGACACTGAAGCTTTCTTT.

Concerning this clonotype itself: Because the CDR3 is missing its conserved closing phenylalanine or tryptophan, this is likely a read error. J is TRBJ2-2 and V is TRBV5-1; 9 positions agree with TRBD2. With 3 bases clipped from V and 0 bases from J, the junction kept 12 bases outside the gene matches. Germline V lookup: CDR1 SGHRS, CDR2 YFSETQ. The CDR3 loop spans 19 amino acids. The CDR3 nucleotides are TGCGCCAGCAGCTCCTGGGGTAGCGGGGGCCCTCCGAACACCGGGGAGCTGTTTTAT. The encoded protein is CASSSWGSGGPPNTGELFY.

Ten or more counts support this clonotype. The chain joins TRBV6-5 to TRBJ1-6, with a tentative D call TRBD1 (6 bases). V lost 6 bases and J 7 bases, leaving 19 bases between the germline ends. The CDR3 is 16 residues long. CDR1 is MNHEY and CDR2 is SVGAGI in the germline V gene. DNA for the CDR3: TGTGCCAGCAGCTACGTACGTGAGACAGGCAATTCACCCCTCCACTTT. It yields the protein CASSYVRETGNSPLHF.

This clonotype occurred a few times. The rearrangement links TRBV20-1 to TRBJ2-7; perhaps D is TRBD1 or TRBD2 (6 bases each). The ends were cut back, 3 bases at V and 2 bases at J, with 11 bases in the middle. Germline CDR1 DFQATT, CDR2 SNEGSKA (reference sequence). This CDR3 comprises 13 residues. CDR3 sequence (DNA): TGCAGTGCTAGCCTGGGGGGCCCCTACGAGCAGTACGTC. Translated, it gives CSASLGGPYEQYV.

Ten or more counts support this clonotype. The V gene is TRBV20-1, the J gene TRBJ2-1; D possibly corresponds to TRBD2 (6 bases). The CDR3 is 15 residues long. Germline-derived CDR1 and CDR2 are DFQATT and SNEGSKA (reference sequence). Trimming cost V 2 bases and J 3 bases, with 14 bases left between them. CDR3 residues: CSARPGELFYNEQFF. In DNA form, the CDR3 reads TGCAGTGCTAGACCGGGGGAACTCTTCTACAATGAGCAGTTCTTC.

Ten or more counts support this clonotype. The chain combines TRBV29-1 with TRBJ1-1, with 7 bases fitting TRBD1. Trimming removed 4 bases from V and 8 bases from J; junction bases left unmatched: 4. The germline V gene encodes CDR1 SQVTM and CDR2 ANQGSEA. CDR3 size: 11 residues. The CDR3 reads CSVGKGAEAFF. The CDR3 nucleotides are TGCAGCGTTGGGAAGGGGGCGGAAGCTTTCTTT.

There are a few counts of this clonotype. The CDR3 DNA reads as TGCGCCAGCAGCTTGGTCGGGACTAGCGGGGGCCGTTGGGATGAGCAGTTCTTC. It encodes CASSLVGTSGGRWDEQFF. The chain joins TRBV5-1 to TRBJ2-1; 14 bases map to TRBD2. The J segment lost 8 bases and the V segment lost 0 bases, leaving 10 bases of the junction unmatched. Germline CDR1 SGHRS, CDR2 YFSETQ. The CDR3 is 18 residues long.

The chain combines TRBV12-3 or TRBV12-4 with TRBJ2-1; D is perhaps TRBD2 (5 bases). The V gene lost 7 bases and the J gene lost 3 bases, with 10 bases spanning the gap. The CDR3 length is 13 residues. CDR3 DNA sequence: TGTGCCAGCAAGATTAGCGACTACAATGAGCAGTTCTTC. Translated: CASKISDYNEQFF.